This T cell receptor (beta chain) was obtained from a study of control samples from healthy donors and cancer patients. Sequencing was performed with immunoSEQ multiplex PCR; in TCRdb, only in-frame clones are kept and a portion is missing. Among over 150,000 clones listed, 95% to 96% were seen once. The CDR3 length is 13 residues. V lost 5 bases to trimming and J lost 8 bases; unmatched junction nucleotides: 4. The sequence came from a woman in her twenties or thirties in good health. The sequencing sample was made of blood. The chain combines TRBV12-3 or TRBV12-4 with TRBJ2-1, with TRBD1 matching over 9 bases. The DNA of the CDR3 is TGTGCCAGCAGTGGGACAGGGTTAGATGAGCAGTTCTTC. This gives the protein CASSGTGLDEQFF.